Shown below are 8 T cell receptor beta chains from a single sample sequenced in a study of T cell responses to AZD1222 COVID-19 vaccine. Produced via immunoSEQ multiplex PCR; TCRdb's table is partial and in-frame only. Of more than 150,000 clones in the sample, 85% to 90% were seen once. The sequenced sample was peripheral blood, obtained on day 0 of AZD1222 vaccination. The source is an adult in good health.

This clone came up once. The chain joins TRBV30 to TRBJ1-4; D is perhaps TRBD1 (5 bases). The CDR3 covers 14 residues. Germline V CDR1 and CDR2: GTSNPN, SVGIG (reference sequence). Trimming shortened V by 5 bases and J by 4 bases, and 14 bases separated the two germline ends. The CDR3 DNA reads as TGTGCCTGGCATTGGGGGACTGGTAATGAAAAACTGTTTTTT. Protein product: CAWHWGTGNEKLFF.

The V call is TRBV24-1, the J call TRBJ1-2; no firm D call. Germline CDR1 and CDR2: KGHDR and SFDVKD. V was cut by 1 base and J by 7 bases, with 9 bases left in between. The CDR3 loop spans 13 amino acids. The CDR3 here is CATSDLVKGGYTF. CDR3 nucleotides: TGTGCCACCAGTGATTTAGTCAAGGGTGGCTACACCTTC.

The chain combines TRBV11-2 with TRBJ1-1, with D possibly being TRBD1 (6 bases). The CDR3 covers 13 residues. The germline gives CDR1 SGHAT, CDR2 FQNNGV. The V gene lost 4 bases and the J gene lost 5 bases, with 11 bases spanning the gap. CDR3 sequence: CASSSQGRTEAFF. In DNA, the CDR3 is TGTGCCAGCAGCTCTCAGGGGAGGACTGAAGCTTTCTTT.

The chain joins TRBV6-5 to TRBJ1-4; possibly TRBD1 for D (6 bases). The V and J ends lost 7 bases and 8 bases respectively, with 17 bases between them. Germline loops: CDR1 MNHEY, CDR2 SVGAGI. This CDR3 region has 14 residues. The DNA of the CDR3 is TGTGCCAGCACCCAAGGGGGTGGCGGCGAAAAACTGTTTTTT. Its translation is CASTQGGGGEKLFF.

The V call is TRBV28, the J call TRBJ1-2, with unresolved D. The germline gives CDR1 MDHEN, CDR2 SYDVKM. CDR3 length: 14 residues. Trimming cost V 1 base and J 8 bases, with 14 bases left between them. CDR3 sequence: CASSLSVPRGGYTF. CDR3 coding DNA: TGTGCCAGCAGTTTATCCGTGCCGAGAGGCGGCTACACCTTC.

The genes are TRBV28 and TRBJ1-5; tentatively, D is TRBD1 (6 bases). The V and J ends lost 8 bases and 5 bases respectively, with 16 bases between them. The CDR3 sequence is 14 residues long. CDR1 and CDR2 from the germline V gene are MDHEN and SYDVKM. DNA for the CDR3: TGTGCCAGCGCGCTCACGGGGGGCTATCAGCCCCAGCATTTT. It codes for CASALTGGYQPQHF. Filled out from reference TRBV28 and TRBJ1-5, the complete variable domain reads DVKVTQSSRYLVKRTGEKVFLECVQDMDHENMFWYRQDPGLGLRLIYFSYDVKMKEKGDIPEGYSVSREKKERFSLILESASTNQTSMYLCASALTGGYQPQHFGDGTRLSIL.

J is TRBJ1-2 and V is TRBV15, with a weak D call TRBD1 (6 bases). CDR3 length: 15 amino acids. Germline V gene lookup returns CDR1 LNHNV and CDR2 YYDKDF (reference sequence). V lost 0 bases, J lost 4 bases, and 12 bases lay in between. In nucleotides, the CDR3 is TGTGCCACCAGCAGAGAAGGGGGGGGAACCTATGGCTACACCTTC. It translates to CATSREGGGTYGYTF.

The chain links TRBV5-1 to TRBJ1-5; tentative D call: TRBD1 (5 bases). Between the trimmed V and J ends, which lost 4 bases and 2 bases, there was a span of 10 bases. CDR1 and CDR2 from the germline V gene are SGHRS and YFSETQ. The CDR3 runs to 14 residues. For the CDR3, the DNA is TGCGCCAGCAGCCCGATGGGGGGCAATCAGCCCCAGCATTTT. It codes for CASSPMGGNQPQHF.